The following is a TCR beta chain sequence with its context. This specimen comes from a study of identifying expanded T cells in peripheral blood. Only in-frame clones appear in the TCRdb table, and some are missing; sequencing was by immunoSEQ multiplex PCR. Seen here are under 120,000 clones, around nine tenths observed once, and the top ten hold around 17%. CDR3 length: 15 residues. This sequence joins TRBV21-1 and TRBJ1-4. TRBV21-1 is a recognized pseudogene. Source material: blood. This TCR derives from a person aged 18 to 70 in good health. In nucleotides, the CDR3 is TGTGCCAGCAGCATGACCCTCCGCGGTAATGAAAAACTGTTTTTT. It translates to CASSMTLRGNEKLFF.